The 29 T cell receptor beta chains in this list originate from one sample, sequenced in a study of blood T cell repertoires in COVID-19. Produced via immunoSEQ multiplex PCR; TCRdb's table is partial and in-frame only. This repertoire shows 150,000 to 200,000 clones, around 84% found once; its top ten account for 5.5% to 8%. The sequenced sample was peripheral blood. These receptor sequences come from a man aged 50 to 59 with active or convalescent COVID-19.

The gene calls are TRBV10-3 and TRBJ2-5; TRBD2 agrees at 8 bases. The CDR3 has 13 residues. After removal of 8 bases from V and 4 bases from J, the junction contained 6 bases not matched to a gene. Germline CDR1 reads ENHRY; CDR2 reads SYGVKD. CDR3 nucleotides: TGTGCCATCGGTAGCGGGGTCGGAGAGACCCAGTACTTC. It is translated as CAIGSGVGETQYF.

The rearrangement joins TRBV7-9 to TRBJ1-2, with TRBD1 matching over 7 bases. The CDR3 loop spans 15 amino acids. The germline V gene has CDR1 SEHNR and CDR2 FQNEAQ (reference sequence). With V trimmed by 1 base and J by 2 bases, 4 bases remained unmatched. The CDR3 DNA follows: TGTGCCAGCAGCTTAGGACAGGGATGGAACTATGGCTACACCTTC. This codes for CASSLGQGWNYGYTF.

This chain uses TRBV18 with TRBJ2-3, with TRBD1 matching 10 bases. In germline, CDR1 is KGHSH, CDR2 LQKENI. The CDR3 totals 15 residues. J lost 4 bases, V lost 1 base, and 2 bases had no gene match. In nucleotides, the CDR3 is TGTGCCAGCTCACCACGGGACAGGGGTTCAGATACGCAGTATTTT. This translates into CASSPRDRGSDTQYF.

V gene TRBV28 combines with J gene TRBJ1-5; no firm D call. CDR3 length: 11 residues. Germline CDR1 is MDHEN and CDR2 is SYDVKM. The CDR3 here is CASTGNQPQHF. The CDR3, as DNA: TGTGCTTCGACGGGGAACCAGCCCCAGCATTTT. The full variable domain, rest sourced from reference TRBV28 and TRBJ1-5, is DVKVTQSSRYLVKRTGEKVFLECVQDMDHENMFWYRQDPGLGLRLIYFSYDVKMKEKGDIPEGYSVSREKKERFSLILESASTNQTSMYLCASTGNQPQHFGDGTRLSIL.

The chain uses TRBV6-2 or TRBV6-3 and TRBJ2-5; D perhaps matches TRBD2 (6 bases). V was cut by 4 bases and J by 2 bases, with 17 bases left in between. Germline V gives CDR1 MNHEY, CDR2 SVGEGT. This CDR3 spans 16 amino acids. The CDR3 spells CASSSQVSGKQETQYF. The CDR3 DNA is TGTGCCAGCAGTTCCCAGGTTAGCGGCAAACAAGAGACCCAGTACTTC.

The chain has TRBV5-5 and TRBJ1-2; a possible D gene is TRBD1 (6 bases). The CDR3 has 15 residues. Germline loops: CDR1 SGHKS, CDR2 YYEKEE (reference sequence). V lost 0 bases and J lost 1, with 10 bases in between. The CDR3 DNA reads TGTGCCAGCAGCTTGGCTGGACAGCTTAACTATGGCTACACCTTC. It specifies CASSLAGQLNYGYTF.

The chain links TRBV4-3 to TRBJ1-2; a weak D match, TRBD1 (6 bases). The CDR3 contains 15 residues. V was pared by 2 bases and J by 0 bases, with 10 bases between. Germline lookup yields CDR1 LGHNA and CDR2 YSLEER. The CDR3 reads CASSQLTGANYGYTF. In nucleotides, the CDR3 is TGCGCCAGCAGCCAACTGACAGGAGCTAACTATGGCTACACCTTC.

The gene calls are TRBV6-5 and TRBJ2-7, with 8 positions matching TRBD1. The CDR3 covers 15 residues. Per the germline V gene, CDR1 is MNHEY and CDR2 is SVGAGI. Losses at the gene ends were 6 bases for V and 2 bases for J; bases not matched to a gene: 9. The CDR3 DNA reads TGTGCCAGCAGCCACGGACAGGGCCAAACCTACGAGCAGTACTTC. It specifies CASSHGQGQTYEQYF.

The chain has TRBV11-2 and TRBJ2-3; a possible D gene is TRBD1 (5 bases). Germline CDR1 reads SGHAT; CDR2 reads FQNNGV. This CDR3 is 16 amino acids long. The germline V and J ends were trimmed by 0 bases and 0 bases, with 10 bases remaining between them. CDR3 nucleotides: TGTGCCAGCAGCTTAGAAAGGGGTACTAGCACAGATACGCAGTATTTT. Its protein is CASSLERGTSTDTQYF.

This clone has only one observation. The V and J genes are TRBV12-3 or TRBV12-4 and TRBJ1-5, with TRBD1 matching 7 bases. This CDR3 is 12 amino acids long. The ends lost 6 bases at V and 7 bases at J; junction bases unmatched: 3. The CDR3 coding sequence is TGTGCCAGCAGGACAGGGCGACAGCCCCAGCATTTT. Translating it yields CASRTGRQPQHF.

The chain carries TRBV4-1 and TRBJ2-3, with D tentatively TRBD2 (7 bases). CDR1 MGHRA and CDR2 YSYEKL come from the germline V gene. This CDR3 has 17 amino acids. V was shortened by 3 bases and J by 2 bases, with 18 bases between the two germline ends. The CDR3 is CASSHLQGGADTDTQYF. CDR3 DNA: TGCGCCAGCAGCCACCTCCAAGGGGGGGCGGACACAGATACGCAGTATTTT.

V is TRBV7-8 and J is TRBJ2-5, with 13 positions matching TRBD2. CDR3 size: 19 residues. Germline CDR1 reads SGHVS; CDR2 reads FQNEAQ. Losses at the gene ends were 3 bases for V and 5 bases for J; bases not matched to a gene: 15. CDR3 loop: CASSLKGLAGLERDETQYF. DNA of the CDR3: TGTGCCAGCAGCTTGAAGGGACTAGCGGGACTGGAAAGGGACGAGACCCAGTACTTC.

The rearrangement links TRBV5-1 to TRBJ2-5; D is undetermined. The CDR3 covers 12 residues. Trimming cost V 4 bases and J 2 bases, with 6 bases left between them. The V gene's germline CDR1 is SGHRS and CDR2 YFSETQ. CDR3 sequence reads: CASSPTQETQYF. The CDR3 DNA follows: TGCGCCAGCAGCCCCACTCAAGAGACCCAGTACTTC. Looking up the rest from reference TRBV5-1 and TRBJ2-5 gives the full variable domain: KAGVTQTPRYLIKTRGQQVTLSCSPISGHRSVSWYQQTPGQGLQFLFEYFSETQRNKGNFPGRFSGRQFSNSRSEMNVSTLELGDSALYLCASSPTQETQYFGPGTRLLVL.

The chain uses TRBV19 and TRBJ2-2; 7 bases are a match to TRBD2. This CDR3 spans 14 amino acids. Germline V gives CDR1 LNHDA, CDR2 SQIVND (reference sequence). V shed 4 bases and J 4 bases; nucleotides not matched to a gene: 3. The CDR3, as DNA: TGTGCCAGTAGTAATTGGACTAGCACCGGGGAGCTGTTTTTT. It encodes CASSNWTSTGELFF.

The chain uses TRBV12-5 and TRBJ2-1; no reliable D call. The CDR3 consists of 11 residues. Trimming removed 5 bases from V and 8 bases from J, with 7 bases in between. The V gene's germline CDR1 is LGHNT and CDR2 FRNRAP. In DNA, the CDR3 is TGTGCTAGTGGTGTGGCCTATGAGCAGTTCTTC. Protein product: CASGVAYEQFF.

The V call is TRBV7-9, the J call TRBJ1-5; the match to TRBD1 covers 8 bases. The CDR3 is 14 amino acids. The germline V gene has CDR1 SEHNR and CDR2 FQNEAQ (reference sequence). V lost 1 base to trimming and J lost 7 bases; unmatched junction nucleotides: 3. In DNA form, the CDR3 reads TGTGCCAGCAGCTTAGGGACAGGGTACCAGCCCCAGCATTTT. The encoded protein is CASSLGTGYQPQHF.

This rearrangement joins TRBV9 to TRBJ2-7, with D tentatively TRBD1 (5 bases). The CDR3 has 15 residues. Per germline, CDR1 SGDLS and CDR2 YYNGEE. Trimming removed 0 bases at V and 4 bases at J, with 14 bases between. CDR3 sequence (DNA): TGTGCCAGCAGCGTAGACCAGGACATAGGGTACGAGCAGTACTTC. Amino acid sequence: CASSVDQDIGYEQYF.

This CDR3 is CASSSHSTEAFF. CDR3 DNA sequence: TGTGCCAGCAGCTCCCATAGCACTGAAGCTTTCTTT. The gene calls are TRBV5-6 and TRBJ1-1; D not certain. The germline V gene encodes CDR1 SGHDT and CDR2 YYEEEE. Trimming removed 3 bases from V and 4 bases from J, with 7 bases in between. This CDR3 spans 12 amino acids.

This chain joins TRBV15 and TRBJ1-5; 8 nucleotides line up with TRBD1. The junction had 9 bases not matched to a gene; V was cut back by 9 bases and J by 2 bases. Germline CDR1 and CDR2: LNHNV and YYDKDF (reference sequence). The CDR3 is 15 residues long. CDR3 in DNA: TGTGCCACACGTTCAGGGGGCGCCGGCAATCAGCCCCAGCATTTT. Encoded protein: CATRSGGAGNQPQHF.

In this sample, this clone turned up once. The rearrangement uses TRBV5-6 and TRBJ2-1; D might be TRBD2 (5 bases). CDR1 is SGHDT, CDR2 YYEEEE, per germline. The CDR3 totals 14 residues. The germline V and J ends were trimmed by 4 bases and 4 bases, with 12 bases remaining between them. Here the CDR3 DNA reads TGTGCCAGCAGCCCAGCGGTTGGGTACAATGAGCAGTTCTTC. Its translation is CASSPAVGYNEQFF.

The CDR3 DNA is TGTGCCAGCAGCCTGTGGAGCGCGAACACCGGGGAGCTGTTTTTT. This codes for CASSLWSANTGELFF. The chain is built from TRBV3-1 (or the pseudogene TRBV3-2) and TRBJ2-2; D not resolved. The CDR3 length is 15 residues. From germline, CDR1 is LGHDT and CDR2 YNNKEL (reference sequence). Trimming left V 4 bases short and J 0 bases short, with 9 bases between.

The CDR3 protein is CASSQGQGGTDTQYF. CDR3 DNA: TGCGCCAGCAGCCAAGGACAGGGAGGCACAGATACGCAGTATTTT. V and J are TRBV4-3 and TRBJ2-3, with TRBD1 matching over 7 bases. CDR3 length: 15 amino acids. CDR1 LGHNA and CDR2 YSLEER come from the germline V gene. Losses at the gene ends were 1 base for V and 1 base for J; bases not matched to a gene: 2.

The rearrangement links TRBV19 to TRBJ2-2; D call uncertain. The CDR3 length is 13 residues. Trimming took 3 bases from V and 6 from J, leaving 8 bases between them. CDR1 LNHDA and CDR2 SQIVND come from the germline V gene (reference sequence). The CDR3 DNA sequence: TGTGCCAGTAGTATGCGACTTTCCGGGGAGCTGTTTTTT. This encodes CASSMRLSGELFF.

The rearrangement joins TRBV18 to TRBJ1-4; 9 nucleotides align to TRBD1. With 3 bases clipped from V and 0 bases from J, the junction kept 2 bases outside the gene matches. The CDR3 runs 16 residues. From germline, CDR1 is KGHSH and CDR2 LQKENI. The DNA of the CDR3 is TGTGCCAGCTCACCCGGGACAGGGACAACTAATGAAAAACTGTTTTTT. This codes for CASSPGTGTTNEKLFF. Using reference TRBV18 and TRBJ1-4 for the parts outside the CDR3, the full variable domain is NAGVMQNPRHLVRRRGQEARLRCSPMKGHSHVYWYRQLPEEGLKFMVYLQKENIIDESGMPKERFSAEFPKEGPSILRIQQVVRGDSAAYFCASSPGTGTTNEKLFFGSGTQLSVL.

The chain employs TRBV6-5 and TRBJ2-7, with 8 bases lining up with TRBD1. V lost 5 bases to trimming and J lost 3 bases; unmatched junction nucleotides: 6. CDR1 is MNHEY and CDR2 is SVGAGI in the germline V gene. The CDR3 runs to 14 residues. The CDR3 sequence: CASSREDRGYEQYF. In nucleotides, the CDR3 is TGTGCCAGCAGTCGAGAAGACAGGGGCTACGAGCAGTACTTC.

The chain uses TRBV10-3 and TRBJ2-1; 16 nucleotides align to TRBD2. Per germline, CDR1 ENHRY and CDR2 SYGVKD. The CDR3 totals 16 residues. Trimming removed 6 bases from V and 6 bases from J; junction bases left unmatched: 5. CDR3 in DNA: TGTGCCATCAGGGGGACTAGCGGGAGGGTTGGCAATGAGCAGTTCTTC. Translating gives CAIRGTSGRVGNEQFF.

The rearrangement joins TRBV10-1 to TRBJ2-7; the match to TRBD2 covers 9 bases. The CDR3 contains 11 residues. Trimming at V came to 5 bases and at J to 11 bases, leaving 4 bases not matched to a gene. Germline CDR1 reads WNHNN; CDR2 reads SYGVQD (reference sequence). For the CDR3, the DNA is TGCGCCAGCAGTTTTAGCGGGGGAGAGTACTTC. It specifies CASSFSGGEYF.

This clone came up once. This rearrangement joins TRBV7-3 to TRBJ2-1, with 8 bases aligning to TRBD2. This CDR3 has 13 amino acids. The junction had 7 bases not matched to a gene; V was cut back by 4 bases and J by 11 bases. Per germline, CDR1 SGHTA and CDR2 FQGTGA. The CDR3 protein is CASSSDYSGKQFF. The DNA of the CDR3 is TGTGCCAGCAGCTCCGACTATAGCGGGAAGCAGTTCTTC.

The rearrangement uses TRBV2 and TRBJ2-7; D gene uncertain. The CDR3 extends over 12 amino acids. Trimming stripped 7 bases from V and 4 bases from J, with 11 bases between. Germline CDR1 reads SNHLY; CDR2 reads FYNNEI. The CDR3, as DNA: TGTGCCAGCATTGTTAGTCCTTACGAGCAGTACTTC. Protein: CASIVSPYEQYF.